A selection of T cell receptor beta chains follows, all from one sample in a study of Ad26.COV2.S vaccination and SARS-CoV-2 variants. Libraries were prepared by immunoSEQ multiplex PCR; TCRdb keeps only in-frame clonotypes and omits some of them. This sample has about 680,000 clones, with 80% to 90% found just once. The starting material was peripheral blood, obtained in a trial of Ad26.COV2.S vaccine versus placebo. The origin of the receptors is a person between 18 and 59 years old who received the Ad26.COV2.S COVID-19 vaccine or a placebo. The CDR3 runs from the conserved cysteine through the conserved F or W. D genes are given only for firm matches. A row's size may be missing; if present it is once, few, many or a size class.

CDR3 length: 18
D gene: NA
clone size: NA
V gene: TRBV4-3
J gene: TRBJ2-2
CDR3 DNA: TGCGCCAGCAGCCAACATATTACGGGACAAACGAACACCGGGGAGCTGTTTTTT
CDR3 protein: CASSQHITGQTNTGELFF

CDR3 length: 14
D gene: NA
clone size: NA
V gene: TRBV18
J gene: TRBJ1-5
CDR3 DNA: TGTGCCAGCTCACCAAGGGATAGCAATCAGCCCCAGCATTTT
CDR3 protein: CASSPRDSNQPQHF

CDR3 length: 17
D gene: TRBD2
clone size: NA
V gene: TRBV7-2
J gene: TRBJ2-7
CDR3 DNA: TGTGCCAGCAGCTTCGCGCGGAGCGGGGGGGCGGGGAACGAGCAGTACTTC
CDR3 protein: CASSFARSGGAGNEQYF

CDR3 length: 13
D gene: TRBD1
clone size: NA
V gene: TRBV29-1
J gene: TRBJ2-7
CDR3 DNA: TGCAGCGTTGTAACAGGGGCCCCCTACGAGCAGTACTTC
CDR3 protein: CSVVTGAPYEQYF

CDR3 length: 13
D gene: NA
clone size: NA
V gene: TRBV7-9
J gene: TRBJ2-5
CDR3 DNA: TGTGCCAGCAGCCGGTCCGGTCAAGAGACCCAGTACTTC
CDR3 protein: CASSRSGQETQYF

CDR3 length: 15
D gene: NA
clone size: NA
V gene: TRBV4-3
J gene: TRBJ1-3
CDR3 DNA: TGCGCCAGCAGCCCGAGGGCTTACTCTGGAAACACCATATATTTT
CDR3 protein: CASSPRAYSGNTIYF

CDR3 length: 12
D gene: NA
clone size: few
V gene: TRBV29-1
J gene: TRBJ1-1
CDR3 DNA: TGCAGCGCTGAGACAGCGAGCACTGAAGCTTTCTTT
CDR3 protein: CSAETASTEAFF

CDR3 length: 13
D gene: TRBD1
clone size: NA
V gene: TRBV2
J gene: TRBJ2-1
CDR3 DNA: TGTGCCAGCAGTGACAACAGGGGGTTTGAGCAGTTCTTC
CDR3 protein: CASSDNRGFEQFF

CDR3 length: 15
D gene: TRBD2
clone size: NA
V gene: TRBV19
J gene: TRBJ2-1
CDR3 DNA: TGTGCCAGTAGTATGGCGGGAGGGCCCGCCGAGGAGCAGTTCTTC
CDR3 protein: CASSMAGGPAEEQFF

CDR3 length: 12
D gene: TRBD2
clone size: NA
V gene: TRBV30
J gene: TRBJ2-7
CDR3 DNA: TGTGCCTGGAGCCGGGACTACTACGAGCAGTACTTC
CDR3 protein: CAWSRDYYEQYF

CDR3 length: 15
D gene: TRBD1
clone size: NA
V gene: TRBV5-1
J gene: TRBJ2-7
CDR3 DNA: TGCGCCAGCAGCTTGGGTCTAGGGGGACAGACCGGGGAGTACTTC
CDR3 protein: CASSLGLGGQTGEYF

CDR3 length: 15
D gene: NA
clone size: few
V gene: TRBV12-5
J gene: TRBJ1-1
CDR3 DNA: TGTGCTAGTGGTTTGAACACAGGATTGAACACTGAAGCTTTCTTT
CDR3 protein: CASGLNTGLNTEAFF

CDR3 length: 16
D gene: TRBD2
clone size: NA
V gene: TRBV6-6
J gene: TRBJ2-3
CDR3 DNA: TGTGCCAGCAGCTCCTTTAGCGGGAGCGGGACAGATACGCAGTATTTT
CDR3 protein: CASSSFSGSGTDTQYF

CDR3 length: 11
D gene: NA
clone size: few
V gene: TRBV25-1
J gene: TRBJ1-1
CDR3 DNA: TGTGCCAGCAGTGAAGACACTGAAGCTTTCTTT
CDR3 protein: CASSEDTEAFF

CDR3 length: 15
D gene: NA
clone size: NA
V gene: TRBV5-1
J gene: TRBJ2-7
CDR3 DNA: TGCGCCAGCAGCTTGGTATGGACTGGGACCTACGAGCAGTACTTC
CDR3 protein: CASSLVWTGTYEQYF

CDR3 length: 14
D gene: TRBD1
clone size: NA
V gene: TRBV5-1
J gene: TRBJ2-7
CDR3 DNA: TGCGCCAGCAGCCCGGACAGGGTCTCCTACGAGCAGTACTTC
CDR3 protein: CASSPDRVSYEQYF

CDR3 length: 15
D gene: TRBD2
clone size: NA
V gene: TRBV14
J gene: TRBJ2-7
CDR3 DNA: TGTGCCAGCAGCCAAGTGGGACTAGCTTTCTACGAGCAGTACTTC
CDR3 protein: CASSQVGLAFYEQYF

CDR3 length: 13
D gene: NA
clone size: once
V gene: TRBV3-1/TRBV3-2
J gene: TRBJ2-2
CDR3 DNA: TGTGCCAGCAGCCTTGTCTATGCCGGGGAGCTGTTTTTT
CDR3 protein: CASSLVYAGELFF

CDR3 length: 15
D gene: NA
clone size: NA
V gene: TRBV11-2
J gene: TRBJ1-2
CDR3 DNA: TGTGCCAGCAGCTTAACCTGGGGAATTGAAGATGGCTACACCTTC
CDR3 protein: CASSLTWGIEDGYTF

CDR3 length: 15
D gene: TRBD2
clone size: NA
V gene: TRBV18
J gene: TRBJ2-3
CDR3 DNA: TGTGCCAGCTCACGACTAGCTGGGAGCACAGATACGCAGTATTTT
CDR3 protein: CASSRLAGSTDTQYF

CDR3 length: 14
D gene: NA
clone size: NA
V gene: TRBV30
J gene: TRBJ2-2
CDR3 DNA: TGTGCCTGGGCCAGGGGCGCGAACACCGGGGAGCTGTTTTTT
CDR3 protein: CAWARGANTGELFF

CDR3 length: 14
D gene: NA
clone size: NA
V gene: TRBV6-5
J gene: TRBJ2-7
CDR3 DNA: TGTGCCAGCAGTTATCTGGGAGCCACCTACGAGCAGTACTTC
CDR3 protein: CASSYLGATYEQYF

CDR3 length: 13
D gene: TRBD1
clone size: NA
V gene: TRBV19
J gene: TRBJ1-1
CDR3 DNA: TGTGCCAGTATGGGACAGGGGGCGTCTGAAGCTTTCTTT
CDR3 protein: CASMGQGASEAFF

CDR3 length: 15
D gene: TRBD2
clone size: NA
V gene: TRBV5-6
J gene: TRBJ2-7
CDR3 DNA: TGTGCCAGCAGCTCCCTAGCGGGACCTTCCTACGAGCAGTACTTC
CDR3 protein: CASSSLAGPSYEQYF

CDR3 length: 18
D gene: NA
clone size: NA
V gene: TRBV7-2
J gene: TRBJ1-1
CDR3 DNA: TGTGCCAGCAGCCATGGCCAAACCAGGGGATCCTCGGGCACTGAAGCTTTCTTT
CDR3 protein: CASSHGQTRGSSGTEAFF

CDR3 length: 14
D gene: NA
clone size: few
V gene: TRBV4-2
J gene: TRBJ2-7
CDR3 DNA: TGTGCCAGCAGCCAAGTTAAGGCCCCCTACGAGCAGTACTTC
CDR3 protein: CASSQVKAPYEQYF

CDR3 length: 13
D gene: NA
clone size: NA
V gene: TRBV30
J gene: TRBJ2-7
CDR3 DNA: TGTGTCTGGCATCCGGGACAATCCTACGAGCAGTACTTC
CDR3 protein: CVWHPGQSYEQYF

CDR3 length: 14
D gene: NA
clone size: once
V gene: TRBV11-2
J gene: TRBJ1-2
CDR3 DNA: TGTGCCAGCAGCTTAGGGGATCTGTCCTATGGCTACACCTTC
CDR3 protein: CASSLGDLSYGYTF

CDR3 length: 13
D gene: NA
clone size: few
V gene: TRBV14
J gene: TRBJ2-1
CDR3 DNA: TGTGCCAGCAGCCAAGCAAGATACAATGAGCAGTTCTTC
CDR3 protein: CASSQARYNEQFF

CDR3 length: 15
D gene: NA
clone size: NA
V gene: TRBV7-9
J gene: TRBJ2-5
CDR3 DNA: TGTGCCAGCAGCCTCTTGAGGGGGACCAAAGAGACCCAGTACTTC
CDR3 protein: CASSLLRGTKETQYF

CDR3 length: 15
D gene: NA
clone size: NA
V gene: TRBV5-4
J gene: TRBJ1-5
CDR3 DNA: TGTGCCAGCAGCTTGGATCCAGATAGCAATCAGCCCCAGCATTTT
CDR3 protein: CASSLDPDSNQPQHF

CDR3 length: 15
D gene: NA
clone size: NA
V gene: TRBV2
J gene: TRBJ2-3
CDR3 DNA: TGTGCCAGCAGTGAACGTCAGACCGCCACAGATACGCAGTATTTT
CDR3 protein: CASSERQTATDTQYF

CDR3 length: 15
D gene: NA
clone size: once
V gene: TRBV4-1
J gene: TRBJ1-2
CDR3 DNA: TGCGCCAGCAGCGACCAGAGGGAGCCGCAAGACGGCTACACCTTC
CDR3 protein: CASSDQREPQDGYTF

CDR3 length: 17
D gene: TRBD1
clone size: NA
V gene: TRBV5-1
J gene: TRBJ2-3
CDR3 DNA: TGCGCCAGCAGCCGCCGGGACAGGGGCGGGTCGACAGATACGCAGTATTTT
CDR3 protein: CASSRRDRGGSTDTQYF

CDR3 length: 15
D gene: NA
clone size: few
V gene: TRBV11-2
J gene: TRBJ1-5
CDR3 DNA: TGTGCCAGCAGCTCCGACGGAGATAGCAATCAGCCCCAGCATTTT
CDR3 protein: CASSSDGDSNQPQHF

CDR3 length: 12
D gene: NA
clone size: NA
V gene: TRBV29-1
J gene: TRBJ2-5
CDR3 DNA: TGCAGCTCCTATCAGGGACAAGAGACCCAGTACTTC
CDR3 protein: CSSYQGQETQYF

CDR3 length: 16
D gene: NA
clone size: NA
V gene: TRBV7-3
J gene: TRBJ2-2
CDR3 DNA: TGTGCCAGCAGCCCCGGGAACAGAAAGAACACCGGGGAGCTGTTTTTT
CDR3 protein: CASSPGNRKNTGELFF

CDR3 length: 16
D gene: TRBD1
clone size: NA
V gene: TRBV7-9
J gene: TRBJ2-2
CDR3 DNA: TGTGCCAGCAGCTTTCCGGGACAGGGGAACACCGGGGAGCTGTTTTTT
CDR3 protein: CASSFPGQGNTGELFF

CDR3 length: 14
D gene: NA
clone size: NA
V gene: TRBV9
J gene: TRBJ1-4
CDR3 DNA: TGTGCCAGCAGCGTAGATCGAGTGGGAGAAAAACTGTTTTTT
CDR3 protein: CASSVDRVGEKLFF

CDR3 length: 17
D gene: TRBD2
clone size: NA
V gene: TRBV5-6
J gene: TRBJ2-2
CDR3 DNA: TGTGCCAGCAGCTTGATTAGCGGGGTAACGAACACCGGGGAGCTGTTTTTT
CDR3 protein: CASSLISGVTNTGELFF

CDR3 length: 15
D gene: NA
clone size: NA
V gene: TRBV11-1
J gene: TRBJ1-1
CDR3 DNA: TGTGCCAGCAGCTTAGTCGGGCCCCCGAACACTGAAGCTTTCTTT
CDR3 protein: CASSLVGPPNTEAFF

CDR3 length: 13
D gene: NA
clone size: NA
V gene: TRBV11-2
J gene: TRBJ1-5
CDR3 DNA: TGTGCCAGCAGCTCCCAAGTGAATCAGCCCCAGCATTTT
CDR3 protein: CASSSQVNQPQHF

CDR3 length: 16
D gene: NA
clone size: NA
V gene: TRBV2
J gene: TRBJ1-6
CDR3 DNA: TGTGCCAGCAGTGGGTCCGGGAACTCCTATAATTCACCCCTCCACTTT
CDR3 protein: CASSGSGNSYNSPLHF

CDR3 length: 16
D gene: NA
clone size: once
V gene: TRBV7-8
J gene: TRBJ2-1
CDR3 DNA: TGTGCCAGCAGCTCCTTAAGGGTCCTTCGGGACAATGAGCAGTTCTTC
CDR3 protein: CASSSLRVLRDNEQFF

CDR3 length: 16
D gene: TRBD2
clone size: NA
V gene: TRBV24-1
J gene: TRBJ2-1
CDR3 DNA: TGTGCCACCAGTGATTCGACAGCGGGAGCAGGCAATGAGCAGTTCTTC
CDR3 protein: CATSDSTAGAGNEQFF